This T cell receptor (beta chain) was recovered during a study of blood T cell repertoires in COVID-19. Germline CDR1 reads SGHRS; CDR2 reads YFSETQ. The CDR3 length is 14 residues. V was cut by 0 bases and J by 3 bases, with 9 bases left in between. As originally analysed: Nucleated cell counts were estimated from reference gene primer amplification. Sequenced by immunoSEQ multiplex PCR; TCRdb stores in-frame clones only, minus some. That table is the source of V, J and clone size, and D and trimming were worked out from the DNA. The sample lists roughly 130,000 clones, roughly 80% seen once, with 3% to 3.5% in the top ten.

V is TRBV5-1 and J is TRBJ1-1; D possibly corresponds to TRBD1 (5 bases). Sequenced sample: peripheral blood. The sequence came from a woman of 80 years or more with acute or convalescent COVID-19. The CDR3 bases are TGCGCCAGCAGCTTGGCCGGGGGTTACACTGAAGCTTTCTTT. Translated: CASSLAGGYTEAFF.